The 26 T cell receptor beta chains reported below all come from one sample, sequenced in a study of T cell clusters in autoimmune cytopenias. Tens of thousands of genome equivalents of blood DNA were amplified for TRB. TRB rearrangements were amplified by touch-down multiplex PCR with mixed TRB-A/B primers. Reanalyzing the multiplex PCR reads, TCRdb keeps one entry per CDR3 protein, without DNA. Its clone listing holds fewer than 7,500 distinct CDR3 sequences. Separately, the same data were catalogued under a study of T cell repertoires in aging, cancer and after chemotherapy.

Sequenced: peripheral blood. Every receptor here comes from a human donor in good health.

This sequence joins TRBV29-1 and TRBJ1-1; without DNA, the TCRdb call of TRBD1 cannot be checked. Germline V gene sequence: CDR1 SQVTM, CDR2 ANQGSEA. The CDR3 sequence is 12 residues long. CDR3 region: CSVLGVGTEAFF.

The rearrangement uses TRBV5-5 and TRBJ2-7; TCRdb reports TRBD2, a call that lacks DNA to check it against. The germline V gene encodes CDR1 SGHKS and CDR2 YYEKEE (reference sequence). This CDR3 comprises 17 residues. CDR3 sequence: CASSLARLPASSYEQYF.

Considering frequency, this clonotype is medium-sized. The chain carries TRBV11-1 and TRBJ1-6; TCRdb proposes TRBD1, but this gene call is untestable without DNA. The length of the CDR3 is 13 residues. Germline V gene sequence: CDR1 SGHAT, CDR2 FQDESV (reference sequence). CDR3: CASSANRGSPLHF. Full variable domain (remainder filled in from reference TRBV11-1 and TRBJ1-6): EAEVAQSPRYKITEKSQAVAFWCDPISGHATLYWYRQILGQGPELLVQFQDESVVDDSQLPKDRFSAERLKGVDSTLKIQPAELGDSAMYLCASSANRGSPLHFGNGTRLTVT.

By frequency, this clonotype registers medium-sized. The chain combines TRBV19 with TRBJ2-7; the TRBD2 assignment by TCRdb is unverifiable without DNA. Germline V gene sequence: CDR1 LNHDA, CDR2 SQIVND (reference sequence). The CDR3 has 14 amino acids. The CDR3 loop reads CASSSGPAWHEQYF.

According to its frequency, this clonotype is large (0.1 to 1%). J is TRBJ2-5 and V is TRBV29-1; no DNA is available, so the TRBD2 call from TCRdb remains unchecked. The CDR3 runs 18 residues. Germline V gene lookup returns CDR1 SQVTM and CDR2 ANQGSEA. The CDR3: CSVGALGVTSGGQETQYF.

Measured by frequency, this clonotype is medium-sized. The chain carries TRBV19 and TRBJ1-5; TCRdb picks TRBD1, but there is no DNA to check that call. Germline V lookup: CDR1 LNHDA, CDR2 SQIVND (reference sequence). The CDR3 has 13 amino acids. The CDR3 loop reads CASRGYGNQPQHF.

The chain joins TRBV19 to TRBJ1-5. From germline, CDR1 is LNHDA and CDR2 SQIVND (reference sequence). This CDR3 region has 14 residues. This CDR3 is CASSGYVFVKPQHF.

The chain is built from TRBV18 and TRBJ1-3. Germline CDR1 KGHSH, CDR2 LQKENI. This CDR3 has 16 amino acids. Here the CDR3 reads CASSPIGSVQGNTIYF.

The V call is TRBV15, the J call TRBJ1-2; TCRdb's D call of TRBD1 is untestable without DNA. The germline V gene has CDR1 LNHNV and CDR2 YYDKDF (reference sequence). The CDR3 covers 16 residues. The CDR3 region is CATSSGQGWVNYGYTF. Full variable domain (missing parts from reference TRBV15 and TRBJ1-2): DAMVIQNPRYQVTQFGKPVTLSCSQTLNHNVMYWYQQKSSQAPKLLFHYYDKDFNNEADTPDNFQSRRPNTSFCFLDIRSPGLGDTAMYLCATSSGQGWVNYGYTFGSGTRLTVV.

The rearrangement links TRBV5-8 to TRBJ2-4. The CDR3 runs to 15 residues. CDR1 and CDR2 from the germline V gene are SGHTS and YDEGEE. CDR3 loop: CASSFQGVAKNIQYF. The full variable domain, in which reference TRBV5-8 and TRBJ2-4 provide the parts outside the CDR3, is EAGVTQSPTHLIKTRGQQATLRCSPISGHTSVYWYQQALGLGLQFLLWYDEGEERNRGNFPPRFSGRQFPNYSSELNVNALELEDSALYLCASSFQGVAKNIQYFGAGTRLSVL.

V usage is TRBV12-3 or TRBV12-4 and J usage is TRBJ2-5; the TCRdb call, TRBD2, lacks DNA for checking. The length of the CDR3 is 17 residues. CDR3 sequence: CASSPGTSGGVGETQYF.

The genes are TRBV24-1 and TRBJ1-6. CDR3 length: 11 amino acids. Germline V lookup: CDR1 KGHDR, CDR2 SFDVKD. The CDR3 loop is CATRLNSPLHF.

This clonotype is identified as large (0.1 to 1%) from frequency. V and J are TRBV29-1 and TRBJ2-3; the D call of TRBD1 rests on TCRdb alone, since no DNA is present to check it. The CDR3 extends over 12 amino acids. Germline assignment: CDR1 SQVTM and CDR2 ANQGSEA. The CDR3 sequence is CSARTSTDTQYF.

The CDR3 here is CASSSSGSYTGELFF. This sequence joins TRBV7-2 and TRBJ2-2; TCRdb selects TRBD2, and the lack of DNA leaves this call unchecked. The V gene's germline CDR1 is SGHTA and CDR2 FQGNSA. There are 15 residues in the CDR3.

This clonotype registers medium-sized by frequency. This chain joins TRBV29-1 and TRBJ1-2. CDR1 and CDR2 (germline): SQVTM, ANQGSEA. The CDR3 has 11 amino acids. The CDR3 loop reads CSVASDYGYTF.

The V and J genes are TRBV4-2 and TRBJ2-7; absent DNA, TCRdb's TRBD1 call cannot be checked. The germline CDR1 and CDR2 sequences are LGHNA and YNFKEQ. The CDR3 spans 13 residues. The CDR3 region is CASSRDSSYEQYF.

By frequency, this clonotype registers medium-sized. The CDR3 is CASSRGGNVDEQFF. The V and J genes are TRBV19 and TRBJ2-1; checking the TCRdb D call of TRBD2 is not possible without DNA. Germline V gives CDR1 LNHDA, CDR2 SQIVND (reference sequence). This CDR3 has 14 amino acids. The variable domain in full, completed from reference TRBV19 and TRBJ2-1, reads DGGITQSPKYLFRKEGQNVTLSCEQNLNHDAMYWYRQDPGQGLRLIYYSQIVNDFQKGDIAEGYSVSREKKESFPLTVTSAQKNPTAFYLCASSRGGNVDEQFFGPGTRLTVL.

The genes are TRBV5-1 and TRBJ1-6; TCRdb returns TRBD1, unconfirmable since there is no DNA. CDR1 is SGHRS, CDR2 YFSETQ, per germline. The CDR3 has 16 residues. Here the CDR3 reads CASSLVEGPGSTPLHF.

Judged by frequency, this clonotype is medium-sized (0.01 to 0.1%). This chain connects TRBV5-6 to TRBJ2-7; the D call of TRBD2 rests on TCRdb alone, since no DNA is present to check it. The CDR3 totals 15 residues. The V gene's germline CDR1 is SGHDT and CDR2 YYEEEE. The CDR3 loop is CASSLGQGLTYEQYF.

This clonotype is labeled medium-sized based on frequency. The rearrangement links TRBV6-6 to TRBJ2-3; the D gene TCRdb calls, TRBD1, cannot be checked with no DNA. The V gene's germline CDR1 is MNHNY and CDR2 SVGAGI (reference sequence). The CDR3 contains 16 residues. The CDR3 here is CASSRSGTGYADTQYF.

This CDR3 reads CASSPGPQLEQYF. The chain joins TRBV18 to TRBJ2-7; no DNA is available, so the TRBD1 call from TCRdb remains unchecked. The CDR3 extends over 13 amino acids. In germline, CDR1 is KGHSH, CDR2 LQKENI.

V and J are TRBV19 and TRBJ2-1; the D gene TCRdb calls, TRBD2, cannot be checked with no DNA. The germline V gene has CDR1 LNHDA and CDR2 SQIVND (reference sequence). The CDR3 is made up of 17 amino acids. CDR3 residues: CASTGMGLTFGVGGQFF.

The CDR3 protein is CASSIGWAVYNEQFF. The chain links TRBV19 to TRBJ2-1; TCRdb's D gene call, TRBD2, goes unchecked for lack of DNA. Germline lookup yields CDR1 LNHDA and CDR2 SQIVND (reference sequence). The CDR3 length is 15 residues. Filled out from reference TRBV19 and TRBJ2-1, the complete variable domain reads DGGITQSPKYLFRKEGQNVTLSCEQNLNHDAMYWYRQDPGQGLRLIYYSQIVNDFQKGDIAEGYSVSREKKESFPLTVTSAQKNPTAFYLCASSIGWAVYNEQFFGPGTRLTVL.

In terms of frequency, this clonotype is medium-sized. The V and J genes are TRBV5-6 and TRBJ2-5; TCRdb's D call of TRBD2 is untestable without DNA. In germline, CDR1 is SGHDT, CDR2 YYEEEE. The CDR3 loop spans 15 amino acids. The CDR3 sequence: CASSLTSGGQETQYF.

The chain is built from TRBV7-9 and TRBJ2-3. Germline V gene data show CDR1 as SEHNR and CDR2 as FQNEAQ (reference sequence). This CDR3 contains 13 residues. The CDR3 region is CASSFLAQVTQYF.

This clonotype shows up as medium-sized (0.01 to 0.1%) by frequency. This sequence joins TRBV29-1 and TRBJ1-2. This CDR3 region has 13 residues. Germline loops: CDR1 SQVTM, CDR2 ANQGSEA. The CDR3 protein is CSVVSRVDYGYTF.